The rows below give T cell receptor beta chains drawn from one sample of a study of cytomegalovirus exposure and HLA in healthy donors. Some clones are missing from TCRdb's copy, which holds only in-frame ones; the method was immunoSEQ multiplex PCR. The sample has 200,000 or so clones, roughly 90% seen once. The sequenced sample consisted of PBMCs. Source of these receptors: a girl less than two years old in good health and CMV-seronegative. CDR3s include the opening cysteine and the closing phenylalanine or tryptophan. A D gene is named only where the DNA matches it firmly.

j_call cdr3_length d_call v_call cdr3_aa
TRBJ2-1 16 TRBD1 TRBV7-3 CASSPHPGQGHNEQFF
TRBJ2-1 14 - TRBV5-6 CASSLVTEGNEQFF
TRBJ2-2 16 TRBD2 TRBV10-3 CAILSSGFTNTGELFF
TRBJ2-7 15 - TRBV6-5 CASSQLRDSGYEQYF
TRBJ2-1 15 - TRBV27 CASSFRSWAYNEQFF
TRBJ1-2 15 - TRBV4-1 CASSQEGLSDYGYTF
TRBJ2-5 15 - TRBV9 CASSSRGSSDETQYF
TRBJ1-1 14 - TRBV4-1 CASSQDHRAPEAFF
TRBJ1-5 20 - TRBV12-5 CASGSHLLPTGPDSNQPQHF
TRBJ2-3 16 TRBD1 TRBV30 CAWSNWAGGTADTQYF
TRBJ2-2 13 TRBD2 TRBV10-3 CASGGFLGGELFF
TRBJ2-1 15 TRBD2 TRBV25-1 CASSEGTSGNGEQFF
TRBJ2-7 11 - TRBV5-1 CASSGGGEQYF
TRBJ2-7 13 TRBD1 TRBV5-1 CASSPDRGYEQYF
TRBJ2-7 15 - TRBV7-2 CASSLGGTLSYEQYF
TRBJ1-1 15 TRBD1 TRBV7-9 CASRHRTGRNTEAFF
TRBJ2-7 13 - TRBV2 CASGRLVPYEQYF
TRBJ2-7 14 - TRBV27 CASSFAGTSYEQYF
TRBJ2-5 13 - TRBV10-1 CASIPHRQETQYF
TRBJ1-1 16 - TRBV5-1 CASSRLTQGLGTEAFF
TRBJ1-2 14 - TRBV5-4 CASSKVGTNYGYTF
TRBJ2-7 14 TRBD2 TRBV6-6 CASRGAGSSYEQYF
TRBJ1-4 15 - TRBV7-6 CASSLSPGHNEKLFF
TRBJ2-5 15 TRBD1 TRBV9 CASSGDRGRQETQYF
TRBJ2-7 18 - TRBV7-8 CASSLGRSRAGLSYEQYF
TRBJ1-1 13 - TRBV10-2 CASNQGRGTEAFF
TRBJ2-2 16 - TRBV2 CASRAETGANTGELFF
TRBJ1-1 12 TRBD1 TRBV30 CALTTGVGSAFF
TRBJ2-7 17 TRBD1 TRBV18 CASSPSVGGVILDEQYF
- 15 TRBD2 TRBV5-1 CASSPWTSGRDEQYF
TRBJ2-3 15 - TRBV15 CATSRSSPFTDTQYF
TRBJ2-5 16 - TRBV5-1 CASSLGGYRVGETQYF
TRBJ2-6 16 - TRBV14 CARRDSSGSGANVLTF
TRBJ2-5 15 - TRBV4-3 CASSPRMQRAETQYF
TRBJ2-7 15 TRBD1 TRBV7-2 CASSLARGRSYEQYF
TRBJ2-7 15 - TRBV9 CASSVEQGVIYEQYF
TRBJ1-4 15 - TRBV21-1 CASSKAGQLNEKLFF
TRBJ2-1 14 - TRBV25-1 CASSGVYSYNEQFF
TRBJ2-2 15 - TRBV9 CASSLTQGVPGELFF
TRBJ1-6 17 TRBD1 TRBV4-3 CASSQDPTGPTNSPLHF
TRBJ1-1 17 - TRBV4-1 CASSQDQARGVVTEAFF
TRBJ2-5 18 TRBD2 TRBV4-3 CASSQDRFWVAGGSTQYF
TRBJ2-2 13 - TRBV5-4 CASSLDYTGELFF
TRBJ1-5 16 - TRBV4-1 CASSPHTQGFNQPQHF